The 3 T cell receptor beta chains reported below all come from one sample, sequenced in a study of CD8 T cells in ankylosing spondylitis. TCRdb re-called the 5' RACE reads with MiXCR, one entry per CDR3 protein. This sample has under 300,000 distinct CDR3 sequences, with about 10% found just once. Material for sequencing was blood, either unsorted or a sorted T cell fraction (not recorded which). The receptor set was obtained from a male donor with ankylosing spondylitis or in good health (not recorded which).

This clonotype has ten or more counts. The CDR3 region has the DNA TGTGCCAGCAGATCCGGGACTAGGGGGGAAACAGATACGCAGTATTTT. This sequence encodes CASRSGTRGETDTQYF. The chain carries TRBV7-9 and TRBJ2-3, with TRBD2 matching over 8 bases. Germline CDR1 is SEHNR and CDR2 is FQNEAQ (reference sequence). V lost 6 bases, J lost 3 bases, and 11 bases stayed unmatched. The CDR3 sequence is 16 residues long.

The chain employs TRBV7-9 and TRBJ2-1; D may be TRBD1 (5 bases). Germline CDR1 is SEHNR and CDR2 is FQNEAQ (reference sequence). The CDR3 covers 16 residues. V gave up 2 bases and J gave up 8 bases, with 19 bases separating them. The CDR3 nucleotides are TGTGCCAGCAGCTTACAGGGTCTTTCTACCATCGATGAGCAGTTCTTC. It specifies CASSLQGLSTIDEQFF.

This clonotype occurred many times. V usage is TRBV2 and J usage is TRBJ1-2; 10 nucleotides align to TRBD1. CDR1 SNHLY and CDR2 FYNNEI come from the germline V gene. CDR3 length: 13 amino acids. The trim removed 7 bases at V and 6 bases at J, leaving 5 bases unmatched. Written as DNA, the CDR3 is TGTGCCAGCACGGACAGGGGGTTTGATGGCTACACCTTC. It codes for CASTDRGFDGYTF.